The sequence of this T cell receptor beta chain was determined in a study of shared clonotypes between healthy human individuals. Using immunoSEQ multiplex PCR, the repertoire was profiled, and TCRdb retains in-frame clones only, with some absent. This sample has some 2,000,000 clones; approximately 94% occur once, and the top ten carry around 0.13%. Trimming took off 5 bases at V and 8 bases at J, with 15 bases between the two ends. Germline V gene data show CDR1 as ENHRY and CDR2 as SYGVKD. The CDR3 has 13 amino acids. The specimen sequenced was naive CD4+ T cells sorted from blood. Subset defined: CD45RA+ positively selected. The TCR sequence derives from a man between 18 and 35 years old in good health. V is TRBV10-3 and J is TRBJ1-2; tentatively, D is TRBD1 (6 bases). The chain's CDR3 is CAISSIQGWGYTF. The CDR3 DNA is TGTGCCATCAGTTCCATCCAGGGGTGGGGCTACACCTTC.